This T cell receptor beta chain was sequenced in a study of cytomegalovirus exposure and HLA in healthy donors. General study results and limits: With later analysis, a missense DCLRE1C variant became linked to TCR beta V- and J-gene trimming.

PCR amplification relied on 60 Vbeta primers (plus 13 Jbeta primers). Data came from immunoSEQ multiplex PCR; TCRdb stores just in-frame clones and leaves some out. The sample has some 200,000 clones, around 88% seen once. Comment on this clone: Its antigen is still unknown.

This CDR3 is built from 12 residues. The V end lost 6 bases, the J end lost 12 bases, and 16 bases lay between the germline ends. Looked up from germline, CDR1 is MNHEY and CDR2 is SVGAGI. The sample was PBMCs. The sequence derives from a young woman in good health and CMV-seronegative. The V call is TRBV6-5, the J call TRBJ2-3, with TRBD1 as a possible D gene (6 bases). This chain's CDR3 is CASSLDRIVQYF. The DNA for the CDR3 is TGTGCCAGCAGCCTCGACAGGATCGTTCAGTATTTT.